Following are 30 T cell receptor beta chains from one sample sequenced in a study of OX40 agonist ivuxolimab in advanced cancers. Only in-frame clones appear in the TCRdb table, and some are missing; sequencing was by immunoSEQ multiplex PCR. Of some 69,000 clones listed, 80% to 90% are singletons. Sample: CD4+ or CD8+ T cells sorted from blood, taken in a trial of the OX40 agonist ivuxolimab. These TCRs come from an adult with an advanced solid tumor such as melanoma, head and neck, liver or kidney cancer.

As concerns this clone: The same CDR3 can be traced to other DNA sequences in this sample. The CDR3 coding sequence is TGTGCCAGCAGTCGGGGGGATGGAAACACCATATATTTT. The encoded protein is CASSRGDGNTIYF. The chain links TRBV9 to TRBJ1-3, with TRBD1 as a possible D gene (5 bases). The CDR3 sequence is 13 residues long. Germline V gene lookup returns CDR1 SGDLS and CDR2 YYNGEE. V was clipped by 5 bases and J by 3 bases, with 9 bases between them. The full variable domain, its missing parts supplied by reference TRBV9 and TRBJ1-3, is DSGVTQTPKHLITATGQRVTLRCSPRSGDLSVYWYQQSLDQGLQFLIQYYNGEERAKGNILERFSAQQFPDLHSELNLSSLELGDSALYFCASSRGDGNTIYFGEGSWLTVV.

The rearrangement uses TRBV5-6 and TRBJ2-5, with D hard to call. CDR3 length: 13 residues. CDR1 and CDR2 from the germline V gene are SGHDT and YYEEEE. V was pared by 1 base and J by 5 bases, with 9 bases between. CDR3 amino acids: CASSLTASETQYF. CDR3 DNA sequence: TGTGCCAGCAGCTTGACAGCCAGTGAGACCCAGTACTTC. Based on the CDR3 plus reference TRBV5-6 and TRBJ2-5, the full variable domain is DAGVTQSPTHLIKTRGQQVTLRCSPKSGHDTVSWYQQALGQGPQFIFQYYEEEERQRGNFPDRFSGHQFPNYSSELNVNALLLGDSALYLCASSLTASETQYFGPGTRLLVL.

The V call is TRBV19, the J call TRBJ1-6, with D unclear. The CDR3 is 19 residues long. Per the germline V gene, CDR1 is LNHDA and CDR2 is SQIVND (reference sequence). V lost 3 bases to trimming and J lost 5 bases, with 23 bases between them. CDR3 nucleotide sequence: TGTGCCAGTAGTATGGAAACGGGCAGCCGAACCTCACATAATTCACCCCTCCACTTT. Residues: CASSMETGSRTSHNSPLHF.

The rearrangement uses TRBV6-5 and TRBJ2-1; D perhaps matches TRBD2 (6 bases). Germline CDR1 MNHEY, CDR2 SVGAGI. The CDR3 is 14 residues long. Trimming shortened V by 6 bases and J by 6 bases, and 15 bases separated the two germline ends. CDR3 protein: CASRSIGRGNEQFF. Here the CDR3 DNA reads TGTGCCAGCAGATCAATTGGGCGGGGCAATGAGCAGTTCTTC.

This clone was seen once. The chain recombines TRBV9 with TRBJ1-4; D possibly corresponds to TRBD1 (6 bases). The germline gives CDR1 SGDLS, CDR2 YYNGEE. V lost 0 bases to trimming and J lost 7 bases, with 16 bases between them. This CDR3 spans 16 amino acids. The CDR3 DNA is TGTGCCAGCAGCGTAGGGACGGGGGCCAGGAGTGAAAAACTGTTTTTT. Its protein product is CASSVGTGARSEKLFF.

A few counts support this clone. The sample holds other DNA sequences that translate to the same CDR3. The V and J genes are TRBV18 and TRBJ1-1; D is unclear. The CDR3 is 13 residues long. V was shortened by 2 bases and J by 1 base, with 5 bases between the two germline ends. CDR1 KGHSH and CDR2 LQKENI come from the germline V gene. The CDR3 coding sequence is TGTGCCAGCTCACCAGGGCAGAACACTGAAGCTTTCTTT. It specifies CASSPGQNTEAFF.

The chain couples TRBV11-3 to TRBJ2-7; 11 positions match TRBD2. The CDR3 contains 18 residues. Germline V CDR1 and CDR2: SGHNT, YENEEA. The V gene end was trimmed by 2 bases and the J gene end by 0 bases; junction bases not matched to a gene: 9. CDR3 residues: CASSLPTSGSLSSYEQYF. As DNA, the CDR3 is TGTGCCAGCAGCTTACCAACTAGCGGGAGCCTCAGCTCCTACGAGCAGTACTTC.

A few counts support this clone. The identical CDR3 is also encoded by other nucleotide sequences in the sample. The V call is TRBV9, the J call TRBJ1-1; no firm D call. V lost 0 bases and J lost 5, with 8 bases in between. Germline loops: CDR1 SGDLS, CDR2 YYNGEE. The CDR3 consists of 13 residues. The CDR3 region is CASSVGDGTEAFF. CDR3 nucleotides: TGTGCCAGCAGCGTAGGGGATGGTACTGAAGCTTTCTTT.

The V call is TRBV6-5, the J call TRBJ2-1; 8 nucleotides agree with TRBD2. The CDR3 extends over 14 amino acids. V was clipped by 2 bases and J by 9 bases; unmatched bases: 6. Per the germline V gene, CDR1 is MNHEY and CDR2 is SVGAGI. The CDR3 DNA is TGTGCCAGCAGTTACGGGGGACTAGGTTTTGAGCAGTTCTTC. Its protein product is CASSYGGLGFEQFF.

This chain uses TRBV5-1 with TRBJ2-5, with 8 bases fitting TRBD2. V lost 2 bases, J lost 2 bases, and 5 bases stayed unmatched. In germline, CDR1 is SGHRS, CDR2 YFSETQ. This CDR3 has 15 residues. Here the CDR3 DNA reads TGCGCCAGCAGCTTAATAGCGGGGCTACAAGAGACCCAGTACTTC. It codes for CASSLIAGLQETQYF.

The V and J genes are TRBV7-8 and TRBJ2-7; tentatively, D is TRBD2 (8 bases). Germline V gene lookup returns CDR1 SGHVS and CDR2 FQNEAQ. V was trimmed by 4 bases and J by 3 bases, leaving 16 bases between them. The CDR3 sequence is 15 residues long. The CDR3 DNA reads as TGTGCCAGCAGCTCGGGGGGGACAGCGTACTACGAGCAGTACTTC. This codes for CASSSGGTAYYEQYF.

This clone was seen only once. This rearrangement joins TRBV6-5 to TRBJ1-4, with 10 nucleotides matching TRBD1. J gave up 8 bases and V 6 bases, and 3 bases lay outside the gene matches. Germline V lookup: CDR1 MNHEY, CDR2 SVGAGI. This CDR3 spans 13 amino acids. The CDR3 coding sequence is TGTGCCAGCAGGGGGACAGGGGACGAAAAACTGTTTTTT. Amino acid sequence: CASRGTGDEKLFF.

The rearrangement links TRBV18 to TRBJ2-1, with 9 nucleotides matching TRBD1. CDR3 size: 16 residues. Losses at the gene ends were 2 bases for V and 2 bases for J; bases not matched to a gene: 4. Germline V gives CDR1 KGHSH, CDR2 LQKENI. The CDR3 sequence: CASSPAGQGTYNEQFF. As DNA, the CDR3 is TGTGCCAGCTCACCAGCGGGACAGGGCACCTACAATGAGCAGTTCTTC.

This chain links TRBV5-5 with TRBJ1-2; D uncertain. Per germline, CDR1 SGHKS and CDR2 YYEKEE (reference sequence). This CDR3 spans 14 amino acids. The V gene lost 3 bases and the J gene lost 0 bases, with 9 bases spanning the gap. The CDR3 DNA is TGTGCCAGCAGCTCCGACGGATCTAACTATGGCTACACCTTC. Residues: CASSSDGSNYGYTF.

This clone has only one observation. CDR3 protein: CASSLDPRQGASVGAFF. CDR3 nucleotide sequence: TGTGCCAGCAGCTTAGACCCCCGACAGGGGGCAAGCGTTGGAGCTTTCTTT. The chain recombines TRBV11-2 with TRBJ1-1, with 10 bases aligning to TRBD1. The trim removed 0 bases at V and 10 bases at J, leaving 14 bases unmatched. CDR3 size: 17 residues. Per germline, CDR1 SGHAT and CDR2 FQNNGV.

The chain joins TRBV5-4 to TRBJ2-2, with D unclear. V lost 4 bases and J lost 5, with 12 bases in between. Germline assignment: CDR1 SGHNT and CDR2 YYREEE (reference sequence). The CDR3 spans 14 residues. The CDR3 is CASSPTLETGELFF. For the CDR3, the DNA is TGTGCCAGCAGCCCGACCCTAGAAACCGGGGAGCTGTTTTTT.

This rearrangement joins TRBV29-1 to TRBJ1-6; D is unclear. The CDR3 consists of 13 residues. CDR1 is SQVTM, CDR2 ANQGSEA, per germline. V dropped 4 bases and J dropped 10 bases, with 14 bases sitting between them. The CDR3: CSVGTGMGSPLHF. The CDR3 bases are TGCAGCGTTGGGACGGGCATGGGGTCACCCCTCCACTTT.

The rearrangement links TRBV21-1 to TRBJ1-1; TRBD1, the D gene given by the table, was not confirmed from the DNA. TRBV21-1 is a known pseudogene. This CDR3 has 15 amino acids. CDR3: CASSNPSRTGTEAFF. The CDR3 DNA reads TGTGCCAGCAGCAACCCTTCCAGAACAGGGACTGAAGCTTTCTTT.

The chain has TRBV18 and TRBJ2-3; no clear D. Looked up from germline, CDR1 is KGHSH and CDR2 is LQKENI. The ends were cut back, 3 bases at V and 3 bases at J, with 10 bases in the middle. The CDR3 extends over 14 amino acids. The CDR3 here is CASSPIRETDTQYF. In DNA, the CDR3 is TGTGCCAGCTCACCGATAAGGGAAACAGATACGCAGTATTTT.

J is TRBJ2-1 and V is TRBV14; TRBD1 might be the D (6 bases). V gave up 0 bases and J gave up 8 bases, with 11 bases separating them. Germline V gives CDR1 SGHDN, CDR2 FVKESK. The CDR3 loop spans 14 amino acids. The CDR3 sequence: CASSQDGTSDEQFF. The CDR3 coding sequence is TGTGCCAGCAGCCAAGATGGGACAAGCGATGAGCAGTTCTTC.

This chain joins TRBV18 and TRBJ2-5; 11 nucleotides line up with TRBD2. Trimming took 5 bases from V and 4 from J; bases not matched to a gene: 6. The CDR3 consists of 15 residues. The germline V gene has CDR1 KGHSH and CDR2 LQKENI. The CDR3 DNA sequence: TGTGCCAGCTCATCACTAGCGGGAGAGGTAGAGACCCAGTACTTC. This gives the protein CASSSLAGEVETQYF.

The rearrangement joins TRBV7-3 to TRBJ2-5; D is uncertain. The V and J ends lost 0 bases and 3 bases respectively, with 5 bases between them. CDR1 is SGHTA and CDR2 is FQGTGA in the germline V gene. CDR3 size: 13 residues. Written as DNA, the CDR3 is TGTGCCAGCAGCTTAACCGGTAAAGAGACCCAGTACTTC. Protein sequence: CASSLTGKETQYF.

This chain links TRBV15 with TRBJ2-3; D may be TRBD2 (6 bases). Trimming stripped 0 bases from V and 1 base from J, with 11 bases between. CDR1 is LNHNV, CDR2 YYDKDF, per germline (reference sequence). CDR3 length equals 16 residues. Written as DNA, the CDR3 is TGTGCCACCAGCAGAGAAGGCGCTAGCGGCACAGATACGCAGTATTTT. Translated: CATSREGASGTDTQYF. Full variable domain (outside the CDR3, taken from reference TRBV15 and TRBJ2-3): DAMVIQNPRYQVTQFGKPVTLSCSQTLNHNVMYWYQQKSSQAPKLLFHYYDKDFNNEADTPDNFQSRRPNTSFCFLDIRSPGLGDTAMYLCATSREGASGTDTQYFGPGTRLTVL.

This chain uses TRBV2 with TRBJ1-1; possibly TRBD1 for D (6 bases). CDR1 is SNHLY and CDR2 is FYNNEI in the germline V gene. V gave up 3 bases and J gave up 4 bases, with 12 bases separating them. The CDR3 has 14 residues. CDR3 in amino acids: CASSDVTGFTEAFF. As DNA, the CDR3 is TGTGCCAGCAGTGACGTGACAGGATTCACTGAAGCTTTCTTT.

This chain's CDR3 is CAISESGFSGTHNEQFF. The CDR3 DNA is TGTGCCATCAGTGAGTCTGGTTTCAGCGGCACACACAATGAGCAGTTCTTC. This chain uses TRBV10-3 with TRBJ2-1, with TRBD2 as a possible D gene (5 bases). The germline V gene encodes CDR1 ENHRY and CDR2 SYGVKD. V dropped 0 bases and J dropped 5 bases, with 17 bases sitting between them. The CDR3 is 17 residues long.

The J gene is TRBJ1-1, the V gene TRBV27; 7 bases are a match to TRBD1. The germline V gene encodes CDR1 MNHEY and CDR2 SMNVEV (reference sequence). The CDR3 loop spans 15 amino acids. The trim removed 5 bases at V and 1 base at J, leaving 7 bases unmatched. The CDR3 reads CASSPNRGGNTEAFF. In DNA, the CDR3 is TGTGCCAGCAGTCCGAACAGGGGTGGGAACACTGAAGCTTTCTTT.

V and J are TRBV6-5 and TRBJ1-1, with unresolved D. The CDR3 is 15 residues long. V was cut by 1 base and J by 1 base, with 10 bases left in between. Germline CDR1 and CDR2: MNHEY and SVGAGI. CDR3 coding DNA: TGTGCCAGCAGTTACTTGAGGGCGGGGAACACTGAAGCTTTCTTT. Its translation: CASSYLRAGNTEAFF.

The V and J genes are TRBV2 and TRBJ2-1, with 8 bases identical to TRBD2. J was trimmed by 15 bases and V by 6 bases; bases with no gene match: 13. The CDR3 runs 13 residues. Germline V gene sequence: CDR1 SNHLY, CDR2 FYNNEI. CDR3 sequence reads: CASSPNGRGVGFF. The CDR3 nucleotides are TGTGCCAGCAGCCCCAACGGGCGGGGGGTTGGGTTCTTC.

The chain employs TRBV19 and TRBJ1-1, with D possibly matching TRBD1 (6 bases). Germline V gene sequence: CDR1 LNHDA, CDR2 SQIVND (reference sequence). The CDR3 is 13 residues long. Between the trimmed V and J ends, which lost 4 bases and 1 base, there was a span of 7 bases. The DNA for the CDR3 is TGTGCCAGTAGTAGGGGGGCGAACACTGAAGCTTTCTTT. It encodes CASSRGANTEAFF. The entire variable domain, with the rest obtained from reference TRBV19 and TRBJ1-1, is as follows: DGGITQSPKYLFRKEGQNVTLSCEQNLNHDAMYWYRQDPGQGLRLIYYSQIVNDFQKGDIAEGYSVSREKKESFPLTVTSAQKNPTAFYLCASSRGANTEAFFGQGTRLTVV.

This rearrangement joins TRBV19 to TRBJ1-4, with a weak D call TRBD1 (5 bases). This CDR3 has 13 amino acids. Germline CDR1 and CDR2: LNHDA and SQIVND (reference sequence). The V end was cut by 4 bases, the J end by 5 bases, with 8 bases between. CDR3 DNA: TGTGCCAGTAGTAAACAGGCAAATGAAAAACTGTTTTTT. This translates into CASSKQANEKLFF.